The clone carrying this T cell receptor beta chain occurred a few times. Assignment of participants to cohorts was predicated upon participant-reported clinical history. This entry comes from a study of blood T cell repertoires in COVID-19. The CDR3 spans 15 residues. Trimming took 4 bases from V and 5 from J; bases not matched to a gene: 7. Germline CDR1 is LNHDA and CDR2 is SQIVND (reference sequence). The repertoire was sequenced with immunoSEQ multiplex PCR; TCRdb's copy has only in-frame clones and lacks some. Here the sample spans 200,000 to 250,000 clones, 85% being singletons. This TCR was recovered from a man aged 35 to 55 who had recovered from COVID-19. Sample: PBMCs or T cells enriched from blood (not recorded which). V gene TRBV19 combines with J gene TRBJ1-5; 8 bases are shared with TRBD1. The CDR3 coding sequence is TGTGCCAGTAGTAGGGGGGACAGGCGGGATCAGCCCCAGCATTTT. Amino acid sequence: CASSRGDRRDQPQHF.